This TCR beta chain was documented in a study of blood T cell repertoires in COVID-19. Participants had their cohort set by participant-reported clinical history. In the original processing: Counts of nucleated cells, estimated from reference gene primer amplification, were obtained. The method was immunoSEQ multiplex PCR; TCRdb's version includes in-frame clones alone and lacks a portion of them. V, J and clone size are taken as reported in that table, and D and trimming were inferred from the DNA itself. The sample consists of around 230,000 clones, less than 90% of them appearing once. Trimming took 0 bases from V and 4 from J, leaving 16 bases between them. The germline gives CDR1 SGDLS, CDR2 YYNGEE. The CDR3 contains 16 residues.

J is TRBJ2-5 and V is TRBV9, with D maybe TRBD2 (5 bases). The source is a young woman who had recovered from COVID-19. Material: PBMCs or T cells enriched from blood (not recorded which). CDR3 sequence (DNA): TGTGCCAGCAGCGTAGAAGCTCGGGGTCCCTTAGAGACCCAGTACTTC. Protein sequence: CASSVEARGPLETQYF.